This TCR beta chain was observed in a study of blood T cell repertoires in COVID-19. Across the whole study: Specimens from acute and convalescent COVID-19 originated in the United States, Italy and Spain. T cells, B-cell-depleted T cells, or PBMCs provided the cDNA or gDNA that served as material.

Under the authors' procedure: Amplification of reference gene primers provided the estimated nucleated cell counts. The table came from immunoSEQ multiplex PCR; TCRdb's copy has only in-frame clones and leaves some out. V, J and clone size are those of that table, while D and trimming were read from the DNA. This repertoire shows more than 250,000 clones, 83% found once; its top ten account for about 5%. Germline V CDR1 and CDR2: SGHKS, YYEKEE (reference sequence). The CDR3 is made up of 16 amino acids. V shed 0 bases and J 0 bases; nucleotides not matched to a gene: 4. This clonotype originated in a man aged 60-69 years who had recovered from COVID-19. Source material: peripheral blood. The chain links TRBV5-5 to TRBJ2-3; TRBD2 matches 7 bases. CDR3 DNA: TGTGCCAGCAGCTTGGGGTCGGGGGGAAGCACAGATACGCAGTATTTT. It yields the protein CASSLGSGGSTDTQYF.